Listed below are T cell receptor beta chains from one sample, sequenced in a study of T cell responses to AZD1222 COVID-19 vaccine. The data were produced by immunoSEQ multiplex PCR, yet TCRdb's version contains in-frame clones alone and is incomplete. Altogether around 89,000 clones are present, under 95% being singletons, with the ten largest covering about 20%. This sample comprised peripheral blood, obtained on day 0 of AZD1222 vaccination. Source of these receptors: an adult in good health. Each CDR3 is given with its conserved first and last residue. A D gene is named only where the DNA matches it firmly. Clone sizes are given selectively: once, few, many, or a class where the clone is expanded.

clone size: -
J gene: TRBJ1-6
V gene: TRBV6-5
D gene: -
CDR3 protein: CASTELGIGNSPLHF
CDR3 DNA: TGTGCCAGCACCGAGTTGGGGATTGGTAATTCACCCCTCCACTTT

clone size: -
J gene: TRBJ2-7
V gene: TRBV5-4
D gene: -
CDR3 protein: CASSLNKGGSYEQYF
CDR3 DNA: TGTGCCAGCAGCTTAAACAAAGGGGGCTCCTACGAGCAGTACTTC

clone size: -
J gene: TRBJ1-5
V gene: TRBV5-1
D gene: -
CDR3 protein: CASSLYGQPQHF
CDR3 DNA: TGCGCCAGCAGCTTGTATGGTCAGCCCCAGCATTTT

clone size: -
J gene: TRBJ1-6
V gene: TRBV2
D gene: -
CDR3 protein: CASSEGQSSPLHF
CDR3 DNA: TGTGCCAGCAGTGAAGGACAGAGTTCACCCCTCCACTTT

clone size: once
J gene: TRBJ1-5
V gene: TRBV11-2
D gene: -
CDR3 protein: CASSDRDENQPQHF
CDR3 DNA: TGTGCCAGCAGCGACCGGGACGAAAATCAGCCCCAGCATTTT

clone size: -
J gene: TRBJ2-1
V gene: TRBV27
D gene: -
CDR3 protein: CASSLSTQGRNRNEQFF
CDR3 DNA: TGTGCCAGCAGTTTATCGACGCAGGGAAGAAATCGCAATGAGCAGTTCTTC

clone size: -
J gene: TRBJ1-2
V gene: TRBV27
D gene: TRBD1
CDR3 protein: CASSFQGQGSGYTF
CDR3 DNA: TGTGCCAGCAGTTTCCAGGGACAGGGGTCTGGCTACACCTTC

clone size: -
J gene: TRBJ1-5
V gene: TRBV12-5
D gene: -
CDR3 protein: CASGLGQTSNQPQHF
CDR3 DNA: TGTGCTAGTGGTCTCGGACAGACAAGCAATCAGCCCCAGCATTTT

clone size: once
J gene: TRBJ1-5
V gene: TRBV4-3
D gene: -
CDR3 protein: CASSQDYWGAGQGFQPQHF
CDR3 DNA: TGCGCCAGCAGCCAAGATTATTGGGGGGCGGGGCAAGGTTTCCAGCCCCAGCATTTT

clone size: -
J gene: TRBJ1-4
V gene: TRBV7-2
D gene: -
CDR3 protein: CASRRGFSTNEKLFF
CDR3 DNA: TGTGCCAGCAGGAGGGGGTTTTCGACTAATGAAAAACTGTTTTTT

clone size: -
J gene: TRBJ1-4
V gene: TRBV28
D gene: TRBD1
CDR3 protein: CASSKTGAEKLFF
CDR3 DNA: TGTGCCAGCAGCAAGACAGGGGCCGAAAAACTGTTTTTT

clone size: -
J gene: TRBJ1-4
V gene: TRBV4-2
D gene: -
CDR3 protein: CASSQGVAGQNEKLFF
CDR3 DNA: TGTGCCAGCAGCCAAGGGGTAGCAGGCCAAAATGAAAAACTGTTTTTT

clone size: -
J gene: TRBJ1-1
V gene: TRBV3-1/TRBV3-2
D gene: -
CDR3 protein: CASSLGGNTEAFF
CDR3 DNA: TGTGCCAGCAGCCTGGGAGGGAACACTGAAGCTTTCTTT

clone size: -
J gene: TRBJ2-1
V gene: TRBV6-2/TRBV6-3
D gene: TRBD2
CDR3 protein: CASSYSSGGPNNEQFF
CDR3 DNA: TGTGCCAGCAGTTACAGTAGCGGGGGGCCTAACAATGAGCAGTTCTTC

clone size: -
J gene: TRBJ1-1
V gene: TRBV14
D gene: -
CDR3 protein: CASSPRGGNTEAFF
CDR3 DNA: TGTGCCAGCAGCCCTCGAGGGGGGAACACTGAAGCTTTCTTT

clone size: -
J gene: TRBJ2-7
V gene: TRBV28
D gene: -
CDR3 protein: CASSSPSGASSYEQYF
CDR3 DNA: TGTGCCAGCAGTTCACCGTCAGGGGCAAGCTCCTACGAGCAGTACTTC

clone size: -
J gene: TRBJ1-4
V gene: TRBV4-3
D gene: TRBD1
CDR3 protein: CASSHGVGGTGGEKLFF
CDR3 DNA: TGCGCCAGCAGCCATGGGGTTGGTGGGACAGGGGGGGAAAAACTGTTTTTT

clone size: -
J gene: TRBJ1-1
V gene: TRBV6-4
D gene: -
CDR3 protein: CASGERKGSKAFF
CDR3 DNA: TGTGCCAGCGGTGAGAGAAAAGGCTCTAAAGCTTTCTTT

clone size: -
J gene: TRBJ2-7
V gene: TRBV3-1/TRBV3-2
D gene: -
CDR3 protein: CASSYSYEQYF
CDR3 DNA: TGTGCCAGCAGCTACTCCTACGAGCAGTACTTC

clone size: few
J gene: TRBJ2-2
V gene: TRBV19
D gene: TRBD1
CDR3 protein: CASKPGTERTGELFF
CDR3 DNA: TGTGCCAGCAAGCCCGGGACAGAACGCACCGGGGAGCTGTTTTTT

clone size: -
J gene: TRBJ2-3
V gene: TRBV4-3
D gene: -
CDR3 protein: CASSQDLGIRADTQYF
CDR3 DNA: TGCGCCAGCAGCCAAGATCTGGGGATAAGAGCAGATACGCAGTATTTT

clone size: -
J gene: TRBJ1-5
V gene: TRBV4-1
D gene: -
CDR3 protein: CASSQGARPNQPQHF
CDR3 DNA: TGCGCCAGCAGCCAAGGGGCGAGACCCAATCAGCCCCAGCATTTT

clone size: -
J gene: TRBJ2-5
V gene: TRBV4-3
D gene: -
CDR3 protein: CASSQGVRLNTQYF
CDR3 DNA: TGCGCCAGCAGCCAGGGCGTTAGGTTGAATACCCAGTACTTC

clone size: -
J gene: TRBJ1-2
V gene: TRBV6-5
D gene: TRBD1
CDR3 protein: CASSPPGGNGYTF
CDR3 DNA: TGTGCCAGCAGTCCCCCAGGGGGCAATGGCTACACCTTC

clone size: -
J gene: TRBJ1-4
V gene: TRBV19
D gene: -
CDR3 protein: CASRPGIIATNEKLFF
CDR3 DNA: TGTGCCAGTAGACCGGGTATTATTGCAACTAATGAAAAACTGTTTTTT

clone size: few
J gene: TRBJ1-5
V gene: TRBV5-8
D gene: -
CDR3 protein: CASSLLPGALSNQPQHF
CDR3 DNA: TGTGCCAGCAGCTTACTCCCAGGGGCCCTTAGCAATCAGCCCCAGCATTTT

clone size: -
J gene: TRBJ2-5
V gene: TRBV28
D gene: -
CDR3 protein: CASSFPYSGLGGTQYF
CDR3 DNA: TGTGCCAGCAGTTTCCCCTACTCGGGCCTGGGGGGGACCCAGTACTTC

clone size: -
J gene: TRBJ2-5
V gene: TRBV7-9
D gene: -
CDR3 protein: CAIAPGGFEETQYF
CDR3 DNA: TGTGCCATCGCTCCCGGGGGATTTGAGGAGACCCAGTACTTC

clone size: -
J gene: TRBJ2-1
V gene: TRBV4-3
D gene: TRBD1
CDR3 protein: CASSLGQAYNEQFF
CDR3 DNA: TGCGCCAGCAGTCTGGGACAGGCGTACAATGAGCAGTTCTTC

clone size: -
J gene: TRBJ2-3
V gene: TRBV7-2
D gene: -
CDR3 protein: CASSLSFTDTQYF
CDR3 DNA: TGTGCCAGCAGCTTATCTTTCACAGATACGCAGTATTTT

clone size: -
J gene: TRBJ1-1
V gene: TRBV10-3
D gene: -
CDR3 protein: CAISSDPNTEAFF
CDR3 DNA: TGTGCCATCAGTTCGGATCCGAACACTGAAGCTTTCTTT